A single sample gave rise to the 5 T cell receptor beta chains below, sequenced in a study of T cell changes during pregnancy in multiple sclerosis. Sequencing used immunoSEQ multiplex PCR; TCRdb keeps in-frame clones, though not all of them. This sample has tens of thousands of clones, with approximately 92% found just once. Material: peripheral blood, obtained in the third trimester of pregnancy. Receptors originate from a female donor in good health, enrolled as a control in a pregnancy study.

The chain has TRBV7-9 and TRBJ2-7, with TRBD1 matching over 9 bases. With 5 bases clipped from V and 5 bases from J, the junction kept 7 bases outside the gene matches. This CDR3 has 14 amino acids. Germline CDR1 reads SEHNR; CDR2 reads FQNEAQ (reference sequence). The CDR3 DNA follows: TGTGCCAGCAGCATCACACAGGGGGCGGACGAGCAGTACTTC. Translation gives CASSITQGADEQYF.

This rearrangement joins TRBV28 to TRBJ2-1, with TRBD2 identical over 8 bases. In germline, CDR1 is MDHEN, CDR2 SYDVKM. V was clipped by 4 bases and J by 7 bases; unmatched bases: 9. This CDR3 comprises 15 residues. The CDR3 bases are TGTGCCAGCAGTTCGCGGGAGGACTTAAGGAATGAGCAGTTCTTC. Protein: CASSSREDLRNEQFF.

The chain employs TRBV19 and TRBJ2-1, with D possibly matching TRBD2 (6 bases). The germline CDR1 and CDR2 sequences are LNHDA and SQIVND (reference sequence). V was shortened by 5 bases and J by 7 bases, with 15 bases between the two germline ends. This CDR3 is built from 14 residues. The CDR3 coding sequence is TGTGCCAGTAGTGAGGCGGGGAGAATAAATGAGCAGTTCTTC. Translation gives CASSEAGRINEQFF.

CDR3 residues: CASSPLSLNYGYTF. The CDR3 nucleotides read TGCGCCAGCAGCCCTCTCAGTCTTAACTATGGCTACACCTTC. The chain joins TRBV5-1 to TRBJ1-2; no reliable D call. Germline V gives CDR1 SGHRS, CDR2 YFSETQ. This CDR3 is built from 14 residues. Trimming pared 4 bases from V and 1 base from J, leaving 11 bases between.

V and J are TRBV6-1 and TRBJ1-2, with D possibly TRBD1 on 5 matching bases. Germline V gene sequence: CDR1 MNHNS, CDR2 SASEGT. The CDR3 contains 15 residues. Deletions cut 0 bases from V and 4 bases from J, with 12 bases between. The CDR3 DNA sequence: TGTGCCAGCAGTGAAGCAGGGCAGGGCCTCTATGGCTACACCTTC. As protein: CASSEAGQGLYGYTF.